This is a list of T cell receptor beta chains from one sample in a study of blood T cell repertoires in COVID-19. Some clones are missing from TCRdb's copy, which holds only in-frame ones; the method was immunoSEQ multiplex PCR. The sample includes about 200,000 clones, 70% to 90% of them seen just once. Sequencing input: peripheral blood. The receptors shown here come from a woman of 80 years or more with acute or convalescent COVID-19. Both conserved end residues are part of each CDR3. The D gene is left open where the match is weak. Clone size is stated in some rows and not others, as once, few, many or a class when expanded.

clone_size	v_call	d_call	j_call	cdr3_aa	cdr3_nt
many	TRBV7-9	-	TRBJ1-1	CASSPPVANTEAFF	TGTGCCAGCAGCCCACCGGTAGCGAACACTGAAGCTTTCTTT
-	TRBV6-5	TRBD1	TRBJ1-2	CASRPTGVGGYTF	TGTGCCAGCAGGCCTACAGGGGTCGGTGGCTACACCTTC
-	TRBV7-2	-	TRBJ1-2	CASSLGLGVDYGYTF	TGTGCCAGCAGCTTAGGCCTAGGGGTCGACTATGGCTACACCTTC
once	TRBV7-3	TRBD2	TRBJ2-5	CASSLQPSGGETQYF	TGTGCCAGCAGCCTCCAGCCTAGCGGGGGAGAGACCCAGTACTTC
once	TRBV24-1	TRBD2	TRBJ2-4	CATSDYTSGIQYF	TGTGCCACCAGTGATTATACTAGCGGCATTCAGTACTTC
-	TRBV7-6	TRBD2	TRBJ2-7	CASSSLAGVYEQYF	TGTGCCAGCAGCTCCTTAGCGGGAGTCTACGAGCAGTACTTC
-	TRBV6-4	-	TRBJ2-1	CASSLDQGDEQFF	TGTGCCAGCAGTCTCGACCAGGGCGATGAGCAGTTCTTC
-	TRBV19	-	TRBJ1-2	CASRKIHRSGGGYTF	TGTGCCAGTAGGAAAATCCATCGCAGTGGAGGGGGCTACACCTTC
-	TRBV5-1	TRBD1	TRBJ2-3	CASSPWETGGSTDTQYF	TGCGCCAGCAGCCCATGGGAGACAGGGGGCTCCACAGATACGCAGTATTTT
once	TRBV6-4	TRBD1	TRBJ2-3	CASSESGQASTDTQYF	TGTGCCAGCAGTGAATCCGGACAGGCTAGCACAGATACGCAGTATTTT
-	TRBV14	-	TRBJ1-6	CASSPQGPSNNSPLHF	TGTGCCAGCAGCCCACAGGGTCCCAGCAATAATTCACCCCTCCACTTT
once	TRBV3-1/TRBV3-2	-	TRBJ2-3	CASSQDILSGTDTQYF	TGTGCCAGCAGCCAAGATATACTAAGTGGTACAGATACGCAGTATTTT
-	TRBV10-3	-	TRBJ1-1	CAIRAGASNTEAFF	TGTGCCATCAGAGCAGGGGCCTCGAACACTGAAGCTTTCTTT
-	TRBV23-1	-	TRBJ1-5	CASSQSETPSNQPQHF	TGCGCCAGCAGTCAATCTGAGACACCTAGCAATCAGCCCCAGCATTTT
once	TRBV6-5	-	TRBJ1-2	CASSWGPENGYTF	TGTGCCAGCAGTTGGGGGCCTGAGAATGGCTACACCTTC
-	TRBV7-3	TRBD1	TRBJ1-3	CASSLSTPGGTGNTIYF	TGTGCCAGCAGCTTAAGCACTCCAGGGGGAACGGGAAACACCATATATTTT
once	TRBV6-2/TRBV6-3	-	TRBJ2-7	CASSYGGYWEQYF	TGTGCCAGCAGTTACGGGGGCTATTGGGAGCAGTACTTC
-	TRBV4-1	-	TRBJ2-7	CASSQREVLDEQYF	TGCGCCAGCAGCCAGCGGGAAGTCCTCGACGAGCAGTACTTC
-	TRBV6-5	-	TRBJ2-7	CASSWQGTGEQYF	TGTGCCAGCAGTTGGCAGGGAACAGGGGAGCAGTACTTC
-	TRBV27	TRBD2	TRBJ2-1	CASSLGLAENEQFF	TGTGCCAGCAGTTTAGGGCTAGCGGAGAATGAGCAGTTCTTC
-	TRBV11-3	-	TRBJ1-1	CASSSQTVGNTEAFF	TGTGCCAGCAGCTCACAGACGGTAGGGAACACTGAAGCTTTCTTT
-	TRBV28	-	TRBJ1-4	CASSLVLGTMNEKLFF	TGTGCCAGCAGTTTAGTGCTTGGGACAATGAATGAAAAACTGTTTTTT
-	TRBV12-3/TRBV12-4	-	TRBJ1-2	CASSGRQSYTF	TGTGCCAGCAGTGGTCGACAGAGCTACACCTTC
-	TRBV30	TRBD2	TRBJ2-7	CAWSVIGRAGEQYF	TGTGCCTGGAGTGTAATCGGGAGGGCGGGAGAGCAGTACTTC